This T cell receptor beta chain was found in a study of cytomegalovirus exposure and HLA in healthy donors. PCR was performed using 60 Vbeta and 13 Jbeta primers. Study processing details: Later analysis identified roughly 84 million unique TCR beta chains, roughly 11 million shared. Here immunoSEQ multiplex PCR was the method, and the copy in TCRdb shows in-frame clones only, minus some. D and trimming come from the DNA, and the V and J calls and clone size come from that table. The table records about 150,000 clones, roughly 82% of them present only once. Trimming pared 0 bases from V and 2 bases from J, leaving 8 bases between. The germline V gene has CDR1 SGHNT and CDR2 YYREEE (reference sequence). This CDR3 contains 14 residues. Study-level results: Based on reports, TCR beta sequences accurately predicted HLA-A and HLA-B alleles for most subjects. Apparent HLA restriction characterized most CMV-associated TCR beta chains in a later analysis.

A note on this clone: The antigen remains unidentified.

The chain recombines TRBV5-4 with TRBJ1-1; D not certain. This clonotype was sampled from a woman in her fifties or sixties in good health and CMV-seropositive. The sample taken for sequencing was PBMCs. The CDR3 DNA follows: TGTGCCAGCAGCTTGGCCCGGGAAAACACTGAAGCTTTCTTT. This sequence encodes CASSLARENTEAFF.